A selection of T cell receptor beta chains follows, all from one sample in a study of shared clonotypes between healthy human individuals. Generated by immunoSEQ multiplex PCR, the TCRdb table keeps only in-frame clones and is missing some. The table has about 2.1 million clones, approximately 94% seen once. The sample taken for sequencing was naive CD8+ T cells from PBMCs. These receptors were obtained from a man aged 18 to 29 in good health. Some clones in this sample may be carry-over from other donors' samples. The CDR3 runs from the conserved cysteine through the conserved F or W. D genes are given only for firm matches. Part of the rows lack a size; the others show once, few, many or a class for expanded clones.

size | D | J | V | CDR3 | DNA
- | - | TRBJ2-7 | TRBV7-9 | CASSYRDLSSYEQYF | TGTGCCAGCAGCTACAGGGACCTGAGCTCCTACGAGCAGTACTTC
- | - | TRBJ2-5 | TRBV21-1 | CASSNRDKQETQYF | TGTGCCAGCAGCAACCGGGACAAGCAAGAGACCCAGTACTTC
once | - | TRBJ1-1 | TRBV9 | CASSATGTLGENTEAFF | TGTGCCAGCAGCGCAACGGGAACCCTAGGGGAGAACACTGAAGCTTTCTTT
once | - | TRBJ1-1 | TRBV10-2 | CASSAKGRTEAFF | TGCGCCAGCAGTGCCAAGGGGAGGACTGAAGCTTTCTTT
- | - | TRBJ2-3 | TRBV4-1 | CASSQVRDTDTQYF | TGCGCCAGCAGCCAAGTCAGGGACACAGATACGCAGTATTTT
- | - | TRBJ1-2 | TRBV5-1 | CASSLAGPYGYTF | TGCGCCAGCAGCTTGGCCGGGCCTTATGGCTACACCTTC
- | - | TRBJ2-5 | TRBV12-2 | CASRIGQGMQTQYF | TGTGCAAGTCGCATAGGACAGGGCATGCAGACCCAGTACTTC
- | TRBD2 | TRBJ2-2 | TRBV28 | CASSLGGRTHTGELFF | TGTGCCAGCAGTTTGGGCGGGAGGACCCACACCGGGGAGCTGTTTTTT
once | TRBD2 | TRBJ2-5 | TRBV4-1 | CASSQEVLAGGETQYF | TGCGCCAGCAGCCAAGAGGTCCTAGCCGGGGGGGAGACCCAGTACTTC
once | - | TRBJ1-5 | TRBV19 | CATGLIGVQPQHF | TGTGCCACTGGCCTAATTGGGGTTCAGCCCCAGCATTTT
- | - | TRBJ1-1 | TRBV27 | CASSLGRYTEAFF | TGTGCCAGCAGTTTAGGGAGGTACACTGAAGCTTTCTTT
- | TRBD2 | TRBJ2-2 | TRBV19 | CASSIIAGGPVTGELFF | TGTGCCAGTAGTATAATAGCGGGAGGGCCGGTCACCGGGGAGCTGTTTTTT
- | - | TRBJ2-7 | TRBV2 | CASSEWPTYEQYF | TGTGCCAGCAGTGAGTGGCCCACCTACGAGCAGTACTTC
- | - | TRBJ2-7 | TRBV7-2 | CASSLDPGNEQYF | TGTGCCAGCAGCTTAGATCCGGGGAACGAGCAGTACTTC
once | - | TRBJ2-7 | TRBV28 | CASSPSGNSYEQYF | TGTGCCAGCAGTCCCTCGGGCAACTCCTACGAGCAGTACTTC
- | - | TRBJ2-7 | TRBV5-4 | CASSGGISYEQYF | TGTGCCAGCAGCGGCGGGATCTCCTACGAGCAGTACTTC
once | - | TRBJ1-5 | TRBV15 | CATSRANRGNQPQHF | TGTGCCACCAGCAGAGCGAACAGGGGCAATCAGCCCCAGCATTTT
- | - | TRBJ1-1 | TRBV2 | CASSEVLDEVTEAFF | TGTGCCAGCAGTGAAGTGCTCGATGAAGTCACTGAAGCTTTCTTT
- | TRBD2 | TRBJ2-1 | TRBV4-3 | CASSQDVAGGPKNEQFF | TGCGCCAGCAGCCAAGATGTGGCGGGAGGGCCGAAGAATGAGCAGTTCTTC
- | TRBD2 | TRBJ2-1 | TRBV7-2 | CASSLLWREGTNEQFF | TGTGCCAGCAGCCTCTTGTGGCGGGAGGGGACCAATGAGCAGTTCTTC
- | - | TRBJ1-1 | TRBV15 | CATSRRSPNTEAFF | TGTGCCACCAGCAGGAGGAGTCCGAACACTGAAGCTTTCTTT
- | - | TRBJ2-5 | TRBV13 | CASSFRTHQETQYF | TGTGCCAGCAGCTTCCGGACTCACCAAGAGACCCAGTACTTC
once | TRBD1 | TRBJ1-2 | TRBV7-2 | CASSFNTGGYIYGYTF | TGTGCCAGCAGCTTTAATACAGGGGGATACATCTATGGCTACACCTTC
- | TRBD1 | TRBJ1-5 | TRBV27 | CASSSTGGLQPQHF | TGTGCCAGCAGTTCCACAGGGGGCCTTCAGCCCCAGCATTTT